This T cell receptor beta chain came from a study of graft-versus-host responses after intestinal transplantation. Study summary: Induction with anti-thymocyte globulin, then tacrolimus and steroids for roughly three years, was given to all recipients.

Some clones are missing from TCRdb's copy, which holds only in-frame ones; the method was immunoSEQ multiplex PCR. Here the sample spans about 17,000 clones, approximately 38% being singletons. The CDR3 has 16 amino acids. Germline V gives CDR1 SGHAT, CDR2 FQNNGV. V lost 5 bases and J lost 0, with 11 bases in between. Around 200,000 CFSE-labeled responder cells were plated with around 200,000 irradiated, violet-dye-labeled stimulator cells. The specimen comprised alloreactive CD8+ T cells from a mixed lymphocyte reaction culture, sampled before intestinal transplant. Subset meaning: CFSE-low proliferating T cells sorted from roughly six-day pre-transplant mixed lymphocyte reaction (GvH or HvG direction). This TCR was sampled from a human patient who received an intestinal transplant. The chain carries TRBV11-2 and TRBJ1-6; no clear D. CDR3 in DNA: TGTGCCAGCAGCCCACTATCCAGCTCCTATAATTCACCCCTCCACTTT. Translation: CASSPLSSSYNSPLHF.